Listed below are T cell receptor beta chains from one sample, sequenced in a study of response to subunit inactivated influenza vaccine. MiXCR was run by TCRdb on the RT-PCR reads, yielding one entry per CDR3 protein. This table has 650,000 to 800,000 distinct CDR3 sequences, approximately 18% appearing once. The sample was PBMCs from blood, taken more than 4 days after vaccination. These TCRs come from a man in his fifties who received an inactivated influenza vaccine. The CDR3 runs from the conserved cysteine through the conserved F or W. The D gene is left open where the match is weak. Clone sizes are given selectively: once, few, many, or a class where the clone is expanded.

size	J	V	D	DNA	CDR3
once	TRBJ2-2	TRBV20-1	TRBD2	TGCAGTGCTAGAACGGGAGGGCCAAACGGGGAGCTGTTTTTT	CSARTGGPNGELFF
NA	TRBJ1-6	TRBV12-3/TRBV12-4	NA	TGTGCCAGCAGACCGGGACCTTATAATTCACCCCTCCACTTT	CASRPGPYNSPLHF
few	TRBJ1-1	TRBV5-1	NA	TGCGCCAGCAGTTCCCGGGGGGAATGGGTTGAAGCTTTCTTT	CASSSRGEWVEAFF
few	TRBJ2-5	TRBV5-1	NA	TGCGCCAGCAGCATACAGGGAAACCAAGAGACCCAGTACTTC	CASSIQGNQETQYF
NA	TRBJ2-5	TRBV11-1	TRBD2	TGTGCCAGCAGCTTCGGACTAGCGGGGGCCCTGTACCAAGAGACCCAGTACTTC	CASSFGLAGALYQETQYF
few	TRBJ1-2	TRBV5-1	TRBD1	TGCGCCAGCAGATGGACAGGCGCTAACTATGGCTACACCTTC	CASRWTGANYGYTF
many	TRBJ2-7	TRBV7-9	NA	TGTGCCAGCAGCTTACGACAGGAGGCTAGTGAGCAGTACTTC	CASSLRQEASEQYF
few	TRBJ1-1	TRBV5-1	NA	TGCGCCAGCAGCCCGAGATATAACACTGAAGCTTTCTTT	CASSPRYNTEAFF
NA	TRBJ2-5	TRBV4-2	NA	TGTGCCAGCAGCCAAGATCTGGGGAGAGGTAGAGAGACCCAGTACTTC	CASSQDLGRGRETQYF
NA	TRBJ2-3	TRBV12-3/TRBV12-4	TRBD2	TGTGCCAGCAGTTCCTACGGACTAGCGGGGGCCTACACAGATACGCAGTATTTT	CASSSYGLAGAYTDTQYF
NA	TRBJ1-6	TRBV20-1	NA	TGCAGTGCTAGCACAGACCGTTATAATTCACCCCTCCACTTT	CSASTDRYNSPLHF
few	TRBJ2-7	TRBV28	NA	TGTGCCAGCAGTTTATTGGCCAGGGACGGCGAGCAGTACTTC	CASSLLARDGEQYF
NA	TRBJ2-3	TRBV5-1	NA	TGCGCCAGCAGCCGGTTGGGGGGCACAGATACGCAGTATTTT	CASSRLGGTDTQYF
few	TRBJ2-3	TRBV6-4	NA	TGTGCCAGCAGTGACAGAGGGTTGGCAGATACGCAGTATTTT	CASSDRGLADTQYF
few	TRBJ2-3	TRBV14	NA	TGTGCCAGCAGCCAAGACAGGTCCACAGATACGCAGTATTTT	CASSQDRSTDTQYF
few	TRBJ2-1	TRBV7-2	TRBD2	TGTGCCAGCAGCTTAGCAGCTAGCGGGAATTACAATGAGCAGTTCTTC	CASSLAASGNYNEQFF
NA	TRBJ2-5	TRBV10-3	TRBD1	TGTGCCATCAGTCCAGCTACGGGACAGGGACTTCAAGAGACCCAGTACTTC	CAISPATGQGLQETQYF
many	TRBJ2-7	TRBV12-3/TRBV12-4	TRBD1	TGTGCCAGCAGCCCAGACAGGGTTCCCTACGAGCAGTACTTC	CASSPDRVPYEQYF
few	TRBJ1-4	TRBV12-3/TRBV12-4	TRBD1	TGTGCCAGCAGGCTGGGACAGGGGCATGGTGAAAAACTGTTTTTT	CASRLGQGHGEKLFF
NA	TRBJ1-2	TRBV12-3/TRBV12-4	TRBD1	TGTGCCAGCATCAGACAGGGGGGGAACTATGGCTACACCTTC	CASIRQGGNYGYTF
NA	TRBJ2-3	TRBV20-1	NA	TGCAGTGCTAGAGATACCAACACAGATACGCAGTATTTT	CSARDTNTDTQYF
NA	TRBJ2-7	TRBV30	NA	TGTGCCTGGAGGAGGGCCAGTTTTGACGAGCAGTACTTC	CAWRRASFDEQYF
many	TRBJ2-7	TRBV20-1	NA	TGCAGTGCTAGAGATAAAACGATTACCTACGAGCAGTACTTC	CSARDKTITYEQYF
NA	TRBJ2-1	TRBV4-3	NA	TGCGCCAGCAGCCAGAGGGACTTAGCGGCTACCGAATCCTACAATGAGCAGTTCTTC	CASSQRDLAATESYNEQFF
NA	TRBJ1-1	TRBV7-9	NA	TGTGCCAGCAGCTTTAAGGGATCAGGGATCCTGAACACTGAAGCTTTCTTT	CASSFKGSGILNTEAFF
few	TRBJ2-7	TRBV20-1	TRBD1	TGCAGTGCTGACTTTGTGGGACAGGGGCCCGAGCAGTACTTC	CSADFVGQGPEQYF
few	TRBJ2-4	TRBV28	NA	TGTGCCAGCACGTCTCCTTCGGGGGCCAAAAACATTCAGTACTTC	CASTSPSGAKNIQYF
few	TRBJ2-5	TRBV6-1	NA	TGTGCCAGCAGTGAAAAATACAGGGTTAGTGAGACCCAGTACTTC	CASSEKYRVSETQYF
few	TRBJ2-6	TRBV5-5	TRBD1	TGTGCCAGCAGCTGGGCAGGGGGCTTCCGCTCTGGGGCCAACGTCCTGACTTTC	CASSWAGGFRSGANVLTF
many	TRBJ2-3	TRBV6-2/TRBV6-3	NA	TGTGCCAGCATCAAGAGGGTCGAAGATACGCAGTATTTT	CASIKRVEDTQYF
few	TRBJ2-5	TRBV7-9	TRBD1	TGTGCCAGCAGACAGGGGGCTCTAGAGACCCAGTACTTC	CASRQGALETQYF
NA	TRBJ2-2	TRBV29-1	NA	TGCAGCGTAGACACCGGGGAGCTGTTTTTT	CSVDTGELFF
few	TRBJ2-1	TRBV28	TRBD2	TGTGCCAGCAGTTCCCGGGACTACAAGTTCTTC	CASSSRDYKFF
few	TRBJ1-6	TRBV4-2	TRBD1	TGTGCCAGCAGCCTCAATCAGGGGGCGGAAAATTCACCCCTCCACTTT	CASSLNQGAENSPLHF
few	TRBJ2-2	TRBV4-3	NA	TGCGCCAGCAGCCATGTACACATAGCAAGCGGGGAGCTGTTTTTT	CASSHVHIASGELFF
few	TRBJ2-7	TRBV20-1	NA	TGCAGTGCTAATGGGCCCCTCGGGATAGACGAGCAGTACTTC	CSANGPLGIDEQYF
NA	TRBJ2-4	TRBV10-3	TRBD2	TGTGCCATCAGTGACAAGGTTACCGGGACTAGTAACATTCAGTACTTC	CAISDKVTGTSNIQYF
NA	TRBJ2-3	TRBV6-5	NA	TGTGCCAGCAGCTACACTAGCAGCACCACAGATACGCAGTATTTT	CASSYTSSTTDTQYF
NA	TRBJ2-4	TRBV20-1	NA	TGCAGTGCGGAACTAAACATTCAGTACTTC	CSAELNIQYF
few	TRBJ2-3	TRBV6-1	NA	TGTGCCAGCAGGCCTCCGGTCAAAGTAGATACGCAGTATTTT	CASRPPVKVDTQYF
few	TRBJ2-1	TRBV27	TRBD2	TGTGCCAGCAGTCACGGGACTAGCGGGGGGGCTAAGCAGTTCTTC	CASSHGTSGGAKQFF
NA	TRBJ1-3	TRBV6-1	NA	TGTGCCAGCAGTCGACGACAGGACTCTGGAAACACCATATATTTT	CASSRRQDSGNTIYF
NA	TRBJ1-4	TRBV4-1	NA	TGCGCCAGCAGCCGTGGTTGGACAGCGTATAATGAAAAACTGTTTTTT	CASSRGWTAYNEKLFF
NA	TRBJ1-1	TRBV6-1	NA	TGTGCCAGCAGCCAGACAGTGGGGTACACTGAAGCTTTCTTT	CASSQTVGYTEAFF
NA	TRBJ1-4	TRBV7-9	TRBD1	TGTGCCAGCAGCCAAGACAGGGCAAATGAAAAACTGTTTTTT	CASSQDRANEKLFF
NA	TRBJ1-1	TRBV20-1	NA	TGCAGTGCTAGCGGGCAGAGAAAGATCGTGAACACTGAAGCTTTCTTT	CSASGQRKIVNTEAFF
few	TRBJ2-7	TRBV29-1	NA	TGCAGCGTTGTCCAGGGTACCTACGAGCAGTACTTC	CSVVQGTYEQYF
NA	TRBJ2-3	TRBV29-1	TRBD2	TGCAGCGTTGGCGCCCTAGCGGGAGGCACAGATACGCAGTATTTT	CSVGALAGGTDTQYF
few	TRBJ2-1	TRBV20-1	TRBD2	TGCAGTGCTTCCCTAGCGGGCAAGTACAATGAGCAGTTCTTC	CSASLAGKYNEQFF
NA	TRBJ2-7	TRBV6-2/TRBV6-3	TRBD1	TGTGCCAGCAGTTTCGACAGGGTTTTAGACGAGCAGTACTTC	CASSFDRVLDEQYF
NA	TRBJ2-1	TRBV5-6	TRBD2	TGTGCCAGCAGCTACGGGACTAGCGGAAACAATGAGCAGTTCTTC	CASSYGTSGNNEQFF
many	TRBJ2-5	TRBV5-1	NA	TGCGCCAGCAGCTTGGCGGGCTACCTAAGGGAGACCCAGTACTTC	CASSLAGYLRETQYF
few	TRBJ2-7	TRBV20-1	TRBD1	TGCAGTGCTTGGGACAGGGACTACGAGCAGTACTTC	CSAWDRDYEQYF
NA	TRBJ2-7	TRBV28	NA	TGTGCCAGCAGTTTAGGGGCCCATCGGGAGCAGTACTTC	CASSLGAHREQYF
few	TRBJ2-6	TRBV3-1	NA	TGTGCCAGCAGCCTTCGGGGGGCCTCCTCTGGGGCCAACGTCCTGACTTTC	CASSLRGASSGANVLTF
NA	TRBJ2-1	TRBV11-2	TRBD1	TGTGCCAGCAGCCAGGGACAGTACAATGAGCAGTTCTTC	CASSQGQYNEQFF
NA	TRBJ2-1	TRBV29-1	TRBD2	TGCAGCGTTGAAGATTATTCGCGGGAGGCTCGGCTGTTCTTC	CSVEDYSREARLFF
few	TRBJ1-1	TRBV10-3	NA	TGTGCCATCAGTGAACTGGTAGGGAACACTGAAGCTTTCTTT	CAISELVGNTEAFF